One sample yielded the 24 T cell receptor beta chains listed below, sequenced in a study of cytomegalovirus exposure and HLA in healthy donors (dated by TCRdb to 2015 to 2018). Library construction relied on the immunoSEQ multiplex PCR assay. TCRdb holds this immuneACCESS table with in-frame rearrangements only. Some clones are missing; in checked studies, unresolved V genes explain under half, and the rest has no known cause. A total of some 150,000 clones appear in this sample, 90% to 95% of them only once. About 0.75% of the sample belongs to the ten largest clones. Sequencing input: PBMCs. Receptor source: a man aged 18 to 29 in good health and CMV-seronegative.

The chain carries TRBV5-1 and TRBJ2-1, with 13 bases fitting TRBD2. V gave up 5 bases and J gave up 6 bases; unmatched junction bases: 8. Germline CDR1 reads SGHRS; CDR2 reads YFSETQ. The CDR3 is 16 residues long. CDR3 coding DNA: TGCGCCAGCAGAAGGACTAGCGGGAGCATAAGCAATGAGCAGTTCTTC. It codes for CASRRTSGSISNEQFF. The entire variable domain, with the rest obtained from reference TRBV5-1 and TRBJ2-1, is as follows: KAGVTQTPRYLIKTRGQQVTLSCSPISGHRSVSWYQQTPGQGLQFLFEYFSETQRNKGNFPGRFSGRQFSNSRSEMNVSTLELGDSALYLCASRRTSGSISNEQFFGPGTRLTVL.

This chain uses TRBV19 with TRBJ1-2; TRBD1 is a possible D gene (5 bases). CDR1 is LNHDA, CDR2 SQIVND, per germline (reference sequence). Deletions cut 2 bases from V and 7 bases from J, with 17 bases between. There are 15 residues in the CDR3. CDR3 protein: CASSILGRVPRGYTF. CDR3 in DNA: TGTGCCAGTAGTATATTAGGCAGGGTGCCCCGTGGCTACACCTTC.

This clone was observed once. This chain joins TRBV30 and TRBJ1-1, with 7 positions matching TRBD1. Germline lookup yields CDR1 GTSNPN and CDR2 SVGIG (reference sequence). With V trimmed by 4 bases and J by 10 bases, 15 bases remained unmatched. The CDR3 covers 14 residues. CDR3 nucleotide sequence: TGTGCCTGGATCCCGGGACAGCTACGGCCGGCAGCTTTCTTT. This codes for CAWIPGQLRPAAFF.

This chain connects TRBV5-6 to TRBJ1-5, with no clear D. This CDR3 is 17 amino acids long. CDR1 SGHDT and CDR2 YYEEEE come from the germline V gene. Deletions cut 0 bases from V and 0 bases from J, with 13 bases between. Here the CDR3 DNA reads TGTGCCAGCAGCTTGGGAGTCGGGGAGATTAGCAATCAGCCCCAGCATTTT. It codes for CASSLGVGEISNQPQHF.

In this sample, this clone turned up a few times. The CDR3 reads CASSEGADSSGYTF. CDR3 nucleotide sequence: TGCGCCAGCTCCGAGGGGGCGGATTCTTCCGGCTACACCTTC. This chain uses TRBV5-1 with TRBJ1-2, with 7 bases matching TRBD1. From germline, CDR1 is SGHRS and CDR2 YFSETQ. The CDR3 is 14 residues long. The junction had 14 bases not matched to a gene; V was cut back by 7 bases and J by 8 bases.

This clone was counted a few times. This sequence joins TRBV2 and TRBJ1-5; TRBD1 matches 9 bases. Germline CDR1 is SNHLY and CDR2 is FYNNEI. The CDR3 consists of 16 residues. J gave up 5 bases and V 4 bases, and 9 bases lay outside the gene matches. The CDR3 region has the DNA TGTGCCAGCAGTGCTACAGGGGGCCCTACCGATCAGCCCCAGCATTTT. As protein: CASSATGGPTDQPQHF.

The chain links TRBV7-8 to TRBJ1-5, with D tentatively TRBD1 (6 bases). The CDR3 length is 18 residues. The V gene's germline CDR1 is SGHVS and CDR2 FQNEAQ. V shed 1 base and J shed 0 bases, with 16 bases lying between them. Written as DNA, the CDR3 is TGTGCCAGCAGCTTAGTTGCCCGGGACATTATTAGCAATCAGCCCCAGCATTTT. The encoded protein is CASSLVARDIISNQPQHF.

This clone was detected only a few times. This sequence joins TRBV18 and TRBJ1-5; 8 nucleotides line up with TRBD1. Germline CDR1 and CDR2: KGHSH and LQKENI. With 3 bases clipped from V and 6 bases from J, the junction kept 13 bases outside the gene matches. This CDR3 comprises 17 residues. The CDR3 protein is CASSPTPPGQGGQPQHF. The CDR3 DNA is TGTGCCAGCTCACCGACCCCGCCCGGACAGGGTGGTCAGCCCCAGCATTTT.

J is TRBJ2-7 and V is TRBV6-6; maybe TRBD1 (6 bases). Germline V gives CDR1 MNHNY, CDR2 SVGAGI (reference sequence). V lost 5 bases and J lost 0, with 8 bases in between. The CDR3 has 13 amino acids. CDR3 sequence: CASSVTGSYEQYF. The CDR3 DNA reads TGTGCCAGCAGTGTGACAGGCTCCTACGAGCAGTACTTC.

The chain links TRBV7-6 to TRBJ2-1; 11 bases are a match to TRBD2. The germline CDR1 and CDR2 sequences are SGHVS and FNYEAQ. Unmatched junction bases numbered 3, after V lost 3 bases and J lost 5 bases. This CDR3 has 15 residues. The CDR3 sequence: CASSLTSGINNEQFF. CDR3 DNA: TGTGCCAGCAGCTTGACTAGCGGGATAAACAATGAGCAGTTCTTC.

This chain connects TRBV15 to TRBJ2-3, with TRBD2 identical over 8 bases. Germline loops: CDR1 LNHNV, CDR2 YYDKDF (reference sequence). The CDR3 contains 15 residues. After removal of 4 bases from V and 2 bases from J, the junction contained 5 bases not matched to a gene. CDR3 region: CATSTTSGNTDTQYF. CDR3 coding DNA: TGTGCCACCAGCACCACTAGCGGAAACACAGATACGCAGTATTTT.

The CDR3 spells CASSVPGNEQYF. DNA for the CDR3: TGTGCCAGCAGCGTTCCGGGAAACGAGCAGTACTTC. The chain has TRBV9 and TRBJ2-7; perhaps TRBD2 as D (5 bases). Germline CDR1 SGDLS, CDR2 YYNGEE. With 2 bases removed from V and 5 bases from J, the gap between germline ends came to 8 bases. The CDR3 sequence is 12 residues long.

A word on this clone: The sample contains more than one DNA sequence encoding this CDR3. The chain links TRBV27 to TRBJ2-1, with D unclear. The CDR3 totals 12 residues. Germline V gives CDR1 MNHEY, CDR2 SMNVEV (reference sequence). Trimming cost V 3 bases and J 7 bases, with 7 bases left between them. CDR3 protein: CASSFPSNEQFF. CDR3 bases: TGTGCCAGCAGTTTCCCCAGTAATGAGCAGTTCTTC.

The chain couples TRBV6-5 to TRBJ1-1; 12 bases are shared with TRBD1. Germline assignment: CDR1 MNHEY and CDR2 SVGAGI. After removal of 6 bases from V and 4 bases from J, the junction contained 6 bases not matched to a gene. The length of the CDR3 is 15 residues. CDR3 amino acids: CASSGDRGLSTEAFF. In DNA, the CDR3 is TGTGCCAGCAGCGGGGACAGGGGGCTGAGCACTGAAGCTTTCTTT.

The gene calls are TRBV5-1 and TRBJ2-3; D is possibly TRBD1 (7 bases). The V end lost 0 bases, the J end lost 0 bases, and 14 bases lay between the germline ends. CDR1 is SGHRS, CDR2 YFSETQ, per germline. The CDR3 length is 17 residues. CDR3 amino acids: CASSLAPGGISTDTQYF. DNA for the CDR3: TGCGCCAGCAGCTTGGCCCCAGGGGGGATAAGCACAGATACGCAGTATTTT.

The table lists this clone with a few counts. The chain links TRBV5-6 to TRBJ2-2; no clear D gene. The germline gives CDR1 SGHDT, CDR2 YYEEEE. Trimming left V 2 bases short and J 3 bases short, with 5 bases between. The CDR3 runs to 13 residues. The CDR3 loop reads CASSFSDTGELFF. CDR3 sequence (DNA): TGTGCCAGCAGCTTTAGTGACACCGGGGAGCTGTTTTTT.

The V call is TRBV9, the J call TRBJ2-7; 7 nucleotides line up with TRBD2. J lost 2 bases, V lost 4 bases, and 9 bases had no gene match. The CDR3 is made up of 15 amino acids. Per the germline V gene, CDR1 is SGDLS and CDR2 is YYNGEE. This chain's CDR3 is CASSPQGAGAYEQYF. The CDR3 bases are TGTGCCAGCAGCCCCCAAGGGGCGGGGGCCTACGAGCAGTACTTC.

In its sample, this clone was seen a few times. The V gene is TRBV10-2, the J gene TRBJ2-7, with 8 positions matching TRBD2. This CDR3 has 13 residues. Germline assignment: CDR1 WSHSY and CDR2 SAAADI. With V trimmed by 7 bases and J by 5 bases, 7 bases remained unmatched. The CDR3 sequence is CASNGTSENEQYV. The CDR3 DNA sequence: TGCGCCAGCAACGGGACTAGTGAGAACGAGCAGTACGTC.

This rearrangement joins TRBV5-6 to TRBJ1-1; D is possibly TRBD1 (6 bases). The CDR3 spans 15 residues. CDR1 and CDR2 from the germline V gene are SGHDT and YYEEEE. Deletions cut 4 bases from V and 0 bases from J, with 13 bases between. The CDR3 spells CASSPWTAMNTEAFF. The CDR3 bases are TGTGCCAGCAGCCCATGGACAGCCATGAACACTGAAGCTTTCTTT.

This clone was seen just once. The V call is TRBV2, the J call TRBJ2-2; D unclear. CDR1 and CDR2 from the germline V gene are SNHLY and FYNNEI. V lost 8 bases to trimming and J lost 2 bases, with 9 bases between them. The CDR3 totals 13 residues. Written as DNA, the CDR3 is TGTGCCAGCCGAGACTCAAACACCGGGGAGCTGTTTTTT. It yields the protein CASRDSNTGELFF.

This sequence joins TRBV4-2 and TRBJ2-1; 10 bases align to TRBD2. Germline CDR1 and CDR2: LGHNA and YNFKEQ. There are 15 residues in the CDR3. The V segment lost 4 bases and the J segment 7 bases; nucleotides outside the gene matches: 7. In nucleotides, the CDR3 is TGTGCCAGCAGCCCTATACTAGCGGGGAGAAATGAGCAGTTCTTC. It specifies CASSPILAGRNEQFF.

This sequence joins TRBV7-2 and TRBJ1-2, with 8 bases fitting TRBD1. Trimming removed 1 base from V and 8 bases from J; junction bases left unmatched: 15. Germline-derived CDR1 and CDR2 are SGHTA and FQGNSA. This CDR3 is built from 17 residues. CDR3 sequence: CASSLVAGRGPVGGYTF. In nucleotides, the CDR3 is TGTGCCAGCAGCTTAGTTGCGGGCAGGGGGCCCGTGGGCGGCTACACCTTC.

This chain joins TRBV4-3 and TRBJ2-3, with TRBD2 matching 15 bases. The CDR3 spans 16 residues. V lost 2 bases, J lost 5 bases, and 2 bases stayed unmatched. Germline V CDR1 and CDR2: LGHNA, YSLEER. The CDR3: CASSQTGLAGGDTQYF. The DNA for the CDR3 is TGCGCCAGCAGCCAAACGGGACTAGCGGGAGGAGATACGCAGTATTTT.

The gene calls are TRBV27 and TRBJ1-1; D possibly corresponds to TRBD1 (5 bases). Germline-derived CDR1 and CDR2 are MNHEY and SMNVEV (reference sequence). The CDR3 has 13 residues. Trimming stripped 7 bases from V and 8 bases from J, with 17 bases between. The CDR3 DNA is TGTGCCAGCACCAAGTCGGGGGTGTCAGAAGCTTTCTTT. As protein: CASTKSGVSEAFF.